These 17 T cell receptor beta chains were sequenced from one sample in a study of identical twins. MiXCR was run by TCRdb on the 5' RACE reads, yielding one entry per CDR3 protein. The sample yields fewer than 650,000 distinct CDR3 sequences, around a tenth seen once. The same data also contributed to another study, on yellow fever vaccine responses in identical twins.

Sequencing input: PBMCs. The origin of the receptors is a woman aged 18-35 years in good health.

This clonotype was seen only a few times. This rearrangement joins TRBV12-3 or TRBV12-4 to TRBJ2-7, with D hard to call. The CDR3 contains 13 residues. Trimming pared 5 bases from V and 3 bases from J, leaving 11 bases between. DNA of the CDR3: TGTGCCAGCAGTCCCCCGCCGGGCTACGAGCAGTACTTC. Translation gives CASSPPPGYEQYF.

In this sample, this clonotype turned up a few times. The genes are TRBV7-9 and TRBJ2-7; TRBD1 matches 10 bases. The trim removed 10 bases at V and 2 bases at J, leaving 14 bases unmatched. Germline-derived CDR1 and CDR2 are SEHNR and FQNEAQ (reference sequence). The CDR3 spans 16 residues. The CDR3 sequence: CATEIPDRGPTYEQYF. In nucleotides, the CDR3 is TGTGCCACCGAGATACCAGACAGGGGGCCTACCTACGAGCAGTACTTC.

A remark on this clonotype: A read error may be the cause here, since a much bigger clone is one base away. Here the CDR3 DNA reads TGCAGTGCTAGACCCTCGACAGGGAACTTCTACGAGCAGTACTTC. Amino acid sequence: CSARPSTGNFYEQYF. V is TRBV20-1 and J is TRBJ2-7, with 7 bases fitting TRBD1. V was clipped by 2 bases and J by 3 bases; unmatched bases: 10. CDR1 and CDR2 from the germline V gene are DFQATT and SNEGSKA (reference sequence). The CDR3 contains 15 residues.

The rearrangement joins TRBV29-1 to TRBJ2-7; D is ambiguous. Per germline, CDR1 SQVTM and CDR2 ANQGSEA. CDR3 length equals 13 residues. Deletions cut 0 bases from V and 5 bases from J, with 11 bases between. CDR3 coding DNA: TGCAGCGTTGAAGATCAACTCCACGACGAGCAGTACTTC. It encodes CSVEDQLHDEQYF.

This chain connects TRBV4-2 to TRBJ2-5; D might be TRBD2 (5 bases). The CDR3 loop spans 16 amino acids. Germline lookup yields CDR1 LGHNA and CDR2 YNFKEQ. V lost 1 base and J lost 1, with 13 bases in between. The CDR3 DNA reads as TGTGCCAGCAGCCAAGGATTGGACTTGACCCAAGAGACCCAGTACTTC. Translating it yields CASSQGLDLTQETQYF.

This sequence joins TRBV7-9 and TRBJ2-5; 7 bases are shared with TRBD1. Germline CDR1 is SEHNR and CDR2 is FQNEAQ (reference sequence). The CDR3 is made up of 15 amino acids. J was trimmed by 4 bases and V by 1 base; bases with no gene match: 6. The CDR3 bases are TGTGCCAGCAGCTTAGGCGAGGGGGCAGGAGAGACCCAGTACTTC. Protein product: CASSLGEGAGETQYF. Combining the CDR3 with reference TRBV7-9 and TRBJ2-5 gives the whole variable domain DTGVSQNPRHKITKRGQNVTFRCDPISEHNRLYWYRQTLGQGPEFLTYFQNEAQLEKSRLLSDRFSAERPKGSFSTLEIQRTEQGDSAMYLCASSLGEGAGETQYFGPGTRLLVL.

The table lists this clonotype with a few counts. The V gene is TRBV28, the J gene TRBJ2-7, with 9 bases that match TRBD2. Germline CDR1 is MDHEN and CDR2 is SYDVKM. V shed 5 bases and J 7 bases; nucleotides not matched to a gene: 12. The CDR3 runs to 15 residues. DNA for the CDR3: TGTGCCAGCAGTCCTAGCGGGATCCCCCTCGAGGAGCAGTACTTC. This encodes CASSPSGIPLEEQYF.

The table lists this clonotype with a few counts. The chain is built from TRBV29-1 and TRBJ2-3; D not resolved. There are 13 residues in the CDR3. Germline values: CDR1 SQVTM, CDR2 ANQGSEA. Trimming removed 3 bases at V and 2 bases at J, with 9 bases between. In DNA form, the CDR3 reads TGCAGCGTTGAGTCCCTCCACACAGATACGCAGTATTTT. As protein: CSVESLHTDTQYF.

This clonotype was seen many times. This rearrangement joins TRBV20-1 to TRBJ2-7; weak D call: TRBD1 (6 bases). The CDR3 has 13 amino acids. CDR1 and CDR2 (germline): DFQATT, SNEGSKA (reference sequence). V lost 0 bases to trimming and J lost 7 bases, with 13 bases between them. The CDR3 DNA reads as TGCAGTGCTAGAGATCTTAGGGGGAGTGAGCAGTACTTC. It yields the protein CSARDLRGSEQYF.

This clonotype occurred a few times. The DNA for the CDR3 is TGCAGTGTTCAGAAAACCGGGACAGGGTTTGACGAGCAGTACTTC. It translates to CSVQKTGTGFDEQYF. The V call is TRBV20-1, the J call TRBJ2-7; 9 bases line up with TRBD1. The CDR3 sequence is 15 residues long. The germline gives CDR1 DFQATT, CDR2 SNEGSKA (reference sequence). V dropped 7 bases and J dropped 5; count of bases not matched to a gene: 15.

This clonotype was detected only a few times. For the CDR3, the DNA is TGCAGCGTTGAAAGACTCGGGCGGGATACGGAAAAACTGTTTTTT. Encoded protein: CSVERLGRDTEKLFF. This chain joins TRBV29-1 and TRBJ1-4; D call uncertain. Deletions cut 2 bases from V and 8 bases from J, with 18 bases between. Germline V gene sequence: CDR1 SQVTM, CDR2 ANQGSEA. This CDR3 spans 15 amino acids. Supplemented by reference TRBV29-1 and TRBJ1-4, the full variable domain reads SAVISQKPSRDICQRGTSLTIQCQVDSQVTMMFWYRQQPGQSLTLIATANQGSEATYESGFVIDKFPISRPNLTFSTLTVSNMSPEDSSIYLCSVERLGRDTEKLFFGSGTQLSVL.

About this clonotype: An end of the junction differs from the germline gene, which may be a read error. The chain carries TRBV7-7 and TRBJ2-5, with 11 bases identical to TRBD2. This CDR3 contains 20 residues. Germline V gives CDR1 SSHAT, CDR2 FNYEAQ (reference sequence). The CDR3 reads CASSPGLAGGPFLNRETQYF. CDR3 bases: TGTGCTAGCAGCCCCGGCTTAGCGGGAGGGCCCTTTCTTAATCGAGAGACCCAGTACTTC.

V gene TRBV5-6 combines with J gene TRBJ1-5, with 9 bases that match TRBD1. V was clipped by 4 bases and J by 6 bases; unmatched bases: 8. The CDR3 totals 15 residues. The germline CDR1 and CDR2 sequences are SGHDT and YYEEEE. CDR3 sequence: CASSPGRDRVQPQHF. The CDR3 bases are TGTGCCAGCAGCCCCGGTAGGGACAGGGTTCAGCCCCAGCATTTT.

The chain links TRBV9 to TRBJ2-3, with 8 bases aligning to TRBD2. Germline CDR1 and CDR2: SGDLS and YYNGEE. The length of the CDR3 is 16 residues. Unmatched junction bases numbered 4, after V lost 1 base and J lost 0 bases. CDR3 sequence (DNA): TGTGCCAGCAGCGTACGAGCGGGAGATAGCACAGATACGCAGTATTTT. Its protein is CASSVRAGDSTDTQYF.

There are many counts of this clonotype. The chain is built from TRBV12-3 or TRBV12-4 and TRBJ2-1; 9 bases are shared with TRBD2. J gave up 6 bases and V 8 bases, and 5 bases lay outside the gene matches. This CDR3 contains 13 residues. As DNA, the CDR3 is TGTGCCAGCGCACCGGGACTAGCCAATGAGCAGTTCTTC. This encodes CASAPGLANEQFF.

This clonotype was seen a handful of times. V gene TRBV6-2 or TRBV6-3 combines with J gene TRBJ2-1; no clear D. Germline V CDR1 and CDR2: MNHEY, SVGEGT. Trimming shortened V by 0 bases and J by 9 bases, and 9 bases separated the two germline ends. This CDR3 is 13 amino acids long. The CDR3 nucleotides read TGTGCCAGCAGTTACTCGATGATTAGTGAGCAGTTCTTC. Amino acids: CASSYSMISEQFF.

The chain is built from TRBV29-1 and TRBJ2-2; D is unclear. Germline lookup yields CDR1 SQVTM and CDR2 ANQGSEA. V gave up 6 bases and J gave up 2 bases, with 10 bases separating them. The CDR3 is 13 residues long. The CDR3 here is CSVPISNTGELFF. The DNA of the CDR3 is TGCAGCGTCCCCATTTCTAACACCGGGGAGCTGTTTTTT.